The 9 T cell receptor beta chains in this list originate from one sample, sequenced in a study of CD8+ T cells in alopecia areata. Sequencing relied on a cDNA template that was reverse transcribed from extracted RNA. TCRdb's table, derived via immunoSEQ multiplex PCR, lists solely in-frame clones and lacks some. Found here are approximately 180,000 clones, about 55% of them singletons; the top ten hold 9.5% to 14%. Treatment here: oral pan-JAK inhibitor, 5-10 mg twice daily. Material: CD8+ T cells sorted from blood, obtained at week 24, from a patient treated with tofacitinib. Receptors originate from a human donor with alopecia areata.

V is TRBV5-4 and J is TRBJ1-1; D is possibly TRBD1 (5 bases). The CDR3 covers 15 residues. The V and J ends lost 4 bases and 3 bases respectively, with 16 bases between them. Germline lookup yields CDR1 SGHNT and CDR2 YYREEE (reference sequence). The CDR3 DNA reads TGTGCCAGCAGCCCGGGGGTGCGCCCGGACACTGAAGCTTTCTTT. Translating gives CASSPGVRPDTEAFF.

The V call is TRBV5-1, the J call TRBJ2-1; 7 bases are shared with TRBD1. The CDR3 has 15 amino acids. From germline, CDR1 is SGHRS and CDR2 YFSETQ. V gave up 0 bases and J gave up 4 bases; unmatched junction bases: 4. The CDR3 sequence is CASSLAGTEYNEQFF. In DNA, the CDR3 is TGCGCCAGCAGCTTGGCCGGGACAGAGTACAATGAGCAGTTCTTC. The whole variable domain, filled in from reference TRBV5-1 and TRBJ2-1, reads KAGVTQTPRYLIKTRGQQVTLSCSPISGHRSVSWYQQTPGQGLQFLFEYFSETQRNKGNFPGRFSGRQFSNSRSEMNVSTLELGDSALYLCASSLAGTEYNEQFFGPGTRLTVL.

The gene calls are TRBV2 and TRBJ1-2; possible D gene TRBD1, 5 bases. This CDR3 spans 13 amino acids. Germline loops: CDR1 SNHLY, CDR2 FYNNEI. V shed 11 bases and J shed 0 bases, with 13 bases lying between them. The CDR3 is CAVQGRANYGYTF. CDR3 sequence (DNA): TGTGCCGTCCAGGGACGCGCTAACTATGGCTACACCTTC.

This chain joins TRBV4-3 and TRBJ1-2; TRBD1 is a possible D gene (5 bases). The CDR3 spans 15 residues. Germline V gene lookup returns CDR1 LGHNA and CDR2 YSLEER. Trimming shortened V by 0 bases and J by 2 bases, and 10 bases separated the two germline ends. CDR3 DNA sequence: TGCGCCAGCAGCCAAGAGGTGGAGGGGAACTATGGCTACACCTTC. Translating gives CASSQEVEGNYGYTF.

This chain connects TRBV6-5 to TRBJ1-1; 11 nucleotides agree with TRBD1. The CDR3 runs 15 residues. Trimming at V came to 5 bases and at J to 4 bases, leaving 6 bases not matched to a gene. Germline V CDR1 and CDR2: MNHEY, SVGAGI. CDR3 bases: TGTGCCAGCAGTACCCGGGACAGGGGGTCCACTGAAGCTTTCTTT. Amino acids: CASSTRDRGSTEAFF.

The chain couples TRBV9 to TRBJ1-6, with a tentative D call TRBD1 (5 bases). Per the germline V gene, CDR1 is SGDLS and CDR2 is YYNGEE. Trimming removed 0 bases at V and 10 bases at J, with 11 bases between. CDR3 length: 14 amino acids. The CDR3 nucleotides are TGTGCCAGCAGCGTAGCGGGGGTTGGCTCACCCCTCCACTTT. Amino acid sequence: CASSVAGVGSPLHF.

In its sample, this clone was seen a few times. The chain links TRBV4-3 to TRBJ1-1, with D perhaps TRBD1 (5 bases). The V and J ends lost 1 base and 4 bases respectively, with 10 bases between them. The length of the CDR3 is 14 residues. The germline V gene encodes CDR1 LGHNA and CDR2 YSLEER. In nucleotides, the CDR3 is TGCGCCAGCAGCCAAGGCGTTGGGGGCACTGAAGCTTTCTTT. It encodes CASSQGVGGTEAFF.

The chain links TRBV11-2 to TRBJ2-3; D remains unclear. From germline, CDR1 is SGHAT and CDR2 FQNNGV. V gave up 4 bases and J gave up 6 bases, with 11 bases separating them. This CDR3 is built from 13 residues. The CDR3 sequence is CASSSSDPDTQYF. The CDR3 DNA follows: TGTGCCAGCAGCTCGTCGGACCCGGATACGCAGTATTTT.

The J gene is TRBJ1-1, the V gene TRBV4-3, with D unresolved. There are 14 residues in the CDR3. V lost 3 bases and J lost 3, with 11 bases in between. From germline, CDR1 is LGHNA and CDR2 YSLEER. The CDR3 reads CASSQRSQYTEAFF. The CDR3 DNA sequence: TGCGCCAGCAGCCAGCGGAGTCAATACACTGAAGCTTTCTTT.